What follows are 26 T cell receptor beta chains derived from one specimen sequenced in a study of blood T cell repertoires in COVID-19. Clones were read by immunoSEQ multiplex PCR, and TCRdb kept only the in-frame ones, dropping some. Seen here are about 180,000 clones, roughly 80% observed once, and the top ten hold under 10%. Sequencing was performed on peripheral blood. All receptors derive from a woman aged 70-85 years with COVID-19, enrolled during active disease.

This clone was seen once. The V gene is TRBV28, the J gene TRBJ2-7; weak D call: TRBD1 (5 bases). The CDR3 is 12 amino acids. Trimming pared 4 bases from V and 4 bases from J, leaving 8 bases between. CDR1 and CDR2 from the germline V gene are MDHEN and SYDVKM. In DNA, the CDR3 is TGTGCCAGCAGTTCCAGGGTTTACGAGCAGTACTTC. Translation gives CASSSRVYEQYF.

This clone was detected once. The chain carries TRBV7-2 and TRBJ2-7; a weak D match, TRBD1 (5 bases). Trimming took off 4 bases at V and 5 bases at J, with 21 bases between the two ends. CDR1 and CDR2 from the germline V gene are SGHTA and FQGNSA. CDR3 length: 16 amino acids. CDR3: CASSSEEWAGQDEQYF. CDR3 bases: TGTGCCAGCAGCTCAGAGGAATGGGCAGGGCAAGACGAGCAGTACTTC.

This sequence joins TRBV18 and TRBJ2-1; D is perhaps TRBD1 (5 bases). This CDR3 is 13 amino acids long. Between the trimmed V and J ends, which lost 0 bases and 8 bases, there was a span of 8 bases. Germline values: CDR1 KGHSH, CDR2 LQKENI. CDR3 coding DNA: TGTGCCAGCTCACCACCCTCACAGGATGAGCAGTTCTTC. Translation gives CASSPPSQDEQFF. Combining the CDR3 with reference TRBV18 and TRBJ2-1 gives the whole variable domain NAGVMQNPRHLVRRRGQEARLRCSPMKGHSHVYWYRQLPEEGLKFMVYLQKENIIDESGMPKERFSAEFPKEGPSILRIQQVVRGDSAAYFCASSPPSQDEQFFGPGTRLTVL.

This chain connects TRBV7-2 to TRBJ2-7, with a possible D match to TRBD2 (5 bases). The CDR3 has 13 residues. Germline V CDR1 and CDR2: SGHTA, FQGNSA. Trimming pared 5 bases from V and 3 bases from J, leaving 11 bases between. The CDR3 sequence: CASSPPAGYEQYF. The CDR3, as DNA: TGTGCCAGCAGCCCTCCCGCGGGCTACGAGCAGTACTTC.

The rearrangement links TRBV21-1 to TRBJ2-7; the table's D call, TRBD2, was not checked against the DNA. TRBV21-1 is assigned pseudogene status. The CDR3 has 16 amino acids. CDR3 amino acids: CASSKGRGLLTYEQYF. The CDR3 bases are TGTGCCAGCAGCAAGGGTCGAGGCCTGCTAACCTACGAGCAGTACTTC.

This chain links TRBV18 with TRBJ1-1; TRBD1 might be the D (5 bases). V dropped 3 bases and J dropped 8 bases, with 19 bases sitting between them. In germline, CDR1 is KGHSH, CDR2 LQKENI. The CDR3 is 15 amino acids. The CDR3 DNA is TGTGCCAGCTCACCTGGTATAAATACCGACAGAGAAGCTTTCTTT. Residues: CASSPGINTDREAFF.

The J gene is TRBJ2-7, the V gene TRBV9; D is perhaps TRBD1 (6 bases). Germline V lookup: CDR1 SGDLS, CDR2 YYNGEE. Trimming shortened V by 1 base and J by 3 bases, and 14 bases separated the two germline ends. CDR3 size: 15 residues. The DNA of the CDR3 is TGTGCCAGCAGCGTAACGACAGGCCCCGGCTACGAGCAGTACTTC. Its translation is CASSVTTGPGYEQYF. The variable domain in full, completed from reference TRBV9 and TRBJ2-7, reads DSGVTQTPKHLITATGQRVTLRCSPRSGDLSVYWYQQSLDQGLQFLIQYYNGEERAKGNILERFSAQQFPDLHSELNLSSLELGDSALYFCASSVTTGPGYEQYFGPGTRLTVT.

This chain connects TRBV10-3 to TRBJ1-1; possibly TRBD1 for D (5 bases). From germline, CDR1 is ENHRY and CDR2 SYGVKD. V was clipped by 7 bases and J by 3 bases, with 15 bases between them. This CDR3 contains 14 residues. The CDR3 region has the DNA TGTGCCATCACCCAACAGGCAAGGGACACTGAAGCTTTCTTT. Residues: CAITQQARDTEAFF.

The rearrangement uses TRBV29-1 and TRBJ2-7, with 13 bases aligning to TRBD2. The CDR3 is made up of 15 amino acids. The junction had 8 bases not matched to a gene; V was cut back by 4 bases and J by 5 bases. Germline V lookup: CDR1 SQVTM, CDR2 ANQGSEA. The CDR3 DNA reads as TGCAGCGTTGCCCTAGGACTAGCGGGAGTTGACGAGCAGTACTTC. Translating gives CSVALGLAGVDEQYF.

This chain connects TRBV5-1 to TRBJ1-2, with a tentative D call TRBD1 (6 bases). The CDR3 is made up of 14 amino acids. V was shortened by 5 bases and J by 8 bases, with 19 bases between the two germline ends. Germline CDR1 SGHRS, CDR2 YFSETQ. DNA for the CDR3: TGCGCCAGCAGTCCTCGGGAGGGGGGAAGAGGCTACACCTTC. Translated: CASSPREGGRGYTF.

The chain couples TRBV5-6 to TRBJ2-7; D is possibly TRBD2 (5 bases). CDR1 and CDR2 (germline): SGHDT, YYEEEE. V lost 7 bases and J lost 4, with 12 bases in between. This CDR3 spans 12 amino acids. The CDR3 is CASGGLFYEQYF. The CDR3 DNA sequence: TGTGCCAGCGGAGGACTCTTTTACGAGCAGTACTTC.

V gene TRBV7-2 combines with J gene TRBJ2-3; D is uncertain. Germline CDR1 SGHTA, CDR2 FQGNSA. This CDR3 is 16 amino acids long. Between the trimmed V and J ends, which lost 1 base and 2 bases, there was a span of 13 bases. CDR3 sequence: CASSLVSTAPTDTQYF. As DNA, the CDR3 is TGTGCCAGCAGCTTAGTGTCCACAGCCCCCACAGATACGCAGTATTTT.

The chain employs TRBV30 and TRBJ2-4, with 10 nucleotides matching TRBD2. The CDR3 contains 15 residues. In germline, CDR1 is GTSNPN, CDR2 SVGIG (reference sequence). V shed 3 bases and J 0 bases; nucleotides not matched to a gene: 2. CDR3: CAWSASGRAKNIQYF. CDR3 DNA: TGTGCCTGGAGCGCTAGCGGGAGAGCCAAAAACATTCAGTACTTC.

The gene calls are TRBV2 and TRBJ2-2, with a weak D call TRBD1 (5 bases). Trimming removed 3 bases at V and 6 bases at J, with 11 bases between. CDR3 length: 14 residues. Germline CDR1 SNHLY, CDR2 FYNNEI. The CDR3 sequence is CASSDSQGSGELFF. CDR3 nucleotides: TGTGCCAGCAGTGATAGTCAGGGTTCCGGGGAGCTGTTTTTT. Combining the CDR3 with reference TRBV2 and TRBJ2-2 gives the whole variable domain EPEVTQTPSHQVTQMGQEVILRCVPISNHLYFYWYRQILGQKVEFLVSFYNNEISEKSEIFDDQFSVERPDGSNFTLKIRSTKLEDSAMYFCASSDSQGSGELFFGEGSRLTVL.

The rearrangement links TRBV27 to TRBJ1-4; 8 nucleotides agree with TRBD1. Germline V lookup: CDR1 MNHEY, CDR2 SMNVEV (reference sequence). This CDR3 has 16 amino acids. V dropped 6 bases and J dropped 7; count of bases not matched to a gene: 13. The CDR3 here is CASRRNPTGGSEKLFF. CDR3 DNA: TGTGCCAGCAGGCGGAACCCAACAGGGGGGAGTGAAAAACTGTTTTTT.

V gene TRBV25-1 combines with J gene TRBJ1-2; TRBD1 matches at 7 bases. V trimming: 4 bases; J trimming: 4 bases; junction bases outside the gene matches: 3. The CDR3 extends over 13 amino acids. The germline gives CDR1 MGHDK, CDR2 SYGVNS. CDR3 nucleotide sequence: TGTGCCAGCAGTGTTCCAGGGGGCTATGGCTACACCTTC. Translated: CASSVPGGYGYTF.

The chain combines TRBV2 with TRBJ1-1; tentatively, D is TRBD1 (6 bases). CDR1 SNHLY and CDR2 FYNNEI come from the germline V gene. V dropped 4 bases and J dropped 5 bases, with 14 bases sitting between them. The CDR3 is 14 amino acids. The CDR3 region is CASSAQGGETEAFF. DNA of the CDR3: TGTGCCAGCAGTGCTCAAGGGGGGGAAACTGAAGCTTTCTTT.

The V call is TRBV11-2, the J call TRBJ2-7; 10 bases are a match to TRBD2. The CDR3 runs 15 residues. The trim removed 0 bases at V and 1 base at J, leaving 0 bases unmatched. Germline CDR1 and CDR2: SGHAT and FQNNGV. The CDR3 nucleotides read TGTGCCAGCAGCTTAGAACTAGCGGGGTCCTACGAGCAGTACTTC. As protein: CASSLELAGSYEQYF. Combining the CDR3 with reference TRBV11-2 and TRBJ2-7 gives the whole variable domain EAGVAQSPRYKIIEKRQSVAFWCNPISGHATLYWYQQILGQGPKLLIQFQNNGVVDDSQLPKDRFSAERLKGVDSTLKIQPAKLEDSAVYLCASSLELAGSYEQYFGPGTRLTVT.

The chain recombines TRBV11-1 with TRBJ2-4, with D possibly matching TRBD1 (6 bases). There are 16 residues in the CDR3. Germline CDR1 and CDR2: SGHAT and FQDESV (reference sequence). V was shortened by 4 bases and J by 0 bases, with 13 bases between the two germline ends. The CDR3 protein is CASSYGQHLAKNIQYF. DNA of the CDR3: TGTGCCAGCAGCTATGGACAGCATCTAGCCAAAAACATTCAGTACTTC.

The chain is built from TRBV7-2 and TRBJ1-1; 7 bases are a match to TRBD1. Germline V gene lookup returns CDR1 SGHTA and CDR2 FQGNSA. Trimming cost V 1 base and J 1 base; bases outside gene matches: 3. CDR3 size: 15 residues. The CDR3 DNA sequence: TGTGCCAGCAGCTTAGTACAGGGGACGAACACTGAAGCTTTCTTT. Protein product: CASSLVQGTNTEAFF.

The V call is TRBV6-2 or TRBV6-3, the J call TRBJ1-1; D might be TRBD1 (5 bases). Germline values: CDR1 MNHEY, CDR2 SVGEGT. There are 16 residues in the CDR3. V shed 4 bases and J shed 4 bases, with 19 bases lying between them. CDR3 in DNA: TGTGCCAGCAGTTCCACCGGGGGGGTATTGGCCACTGAAGCTTTCTTT. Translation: CASSSTGGVLATEAFF.

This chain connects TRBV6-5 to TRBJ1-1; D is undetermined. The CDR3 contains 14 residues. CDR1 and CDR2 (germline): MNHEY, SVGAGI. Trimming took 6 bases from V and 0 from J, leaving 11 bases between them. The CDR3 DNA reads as TGTGCCAGCAGGCCCGACAACGTGAACACTGAAGCTTTCTTT. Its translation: CASRPDNVNTEAFF.

In DNA form, the CDR3 reads TGTGCCAGCAGTTCCCGACTAGCGGGAGGATTCCGATCCGGGGAGCAGTACTTC. Its translation is CASSSRLAGGFRSGEQYF. The chain recombines TRBV28 with TRBJ2-7, with 13 bases identical to TRBD2. Germline V gene data show CDR1 as MDHEN and CDR2 as SYDVKM. The ends lost 4 bases at V and 7 bases at J; junction bases unmatched: 16. This CDR3 region has 18 residues.

CDR3 loop: CASRYSGPGGGELFF. As DNA, the CDR3 is TGTGCCAGCCGCTATAGCGGTCCTGGGGGCGGGGAGCTGTTTTTT. This chain joins TRBV28 and TRBJ2-2; tentatively, D is TRBD2 (6 bases). Trimming left V 8 bases short and J 7 bases short, with 20 bases between. CDR1 is MDHEN and CDR2 is SYDVKM in the germline V gene. The length of the CDR3 is 15 residues.

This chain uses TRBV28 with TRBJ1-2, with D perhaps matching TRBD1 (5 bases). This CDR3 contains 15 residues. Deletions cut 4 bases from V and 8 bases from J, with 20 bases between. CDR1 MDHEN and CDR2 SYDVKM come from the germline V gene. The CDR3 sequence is CASSWTTRPSLGYTF. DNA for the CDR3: TGTGCCAGCAGTTGGACAACCAGGCCTTCCTTGGGCTACACCTTC.

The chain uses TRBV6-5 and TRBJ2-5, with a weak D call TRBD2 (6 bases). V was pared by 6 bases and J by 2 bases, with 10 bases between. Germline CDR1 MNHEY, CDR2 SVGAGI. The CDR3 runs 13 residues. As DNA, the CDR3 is TGTGCCAGCAGAAAAGGAGGGCAAGAGACCCAGTACTTC. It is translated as CASRKGGQETQYF.